Listed below are T cell receptor beta chains from one sample, sequenced in a study of STAT3 mutations in large granular lymphocyte leukemia. Sequencing was performed with immunoSEQ multiplex PCR; in TCRdb, only in-frame clones are kept and a portion is missing. The sample lists nearly 25,000 clones, 85% to 95% occurring once. The sequencing input was peripheral blood mononuclear cells. All receptors come from a man aged 35-49 years with T-cell large granular lymphocyte leukemia. Some clones in this sample may be carry-over from other donors' samples. Each CDR3 is given with its conserved first and last residue. D genes are given only for firm matches.

NA	TRBJ1-1	TRBV7-9	NA	CASSTSGAGASTEAFF
NA	TRBJ1-4	TRBV9	TGTGCCAGCAGCGTCTCAGGGTTTGGTAATGAAAAACTGTTTTTT	CASSVSGFGNEKLFF
TRBD1	TRBJ2-3	TRBV29-1	TGCAGCGTTGGGGACAGGCCGAGCACAGATACGCAGTATTTT	CSVGDRPSTDTQYF
NA	TRBJ1-5	TRBV7-2	TGTGCCAGCAGCTTCTGGGGGGCGTCAAAGCATTTT	CASSFWGASKHF
NA	TRBJ2-1	TRBV28	TGTGCCGACCCCCACAGGGCGAGCTCCTACAATGAGCAGTTCTTC	CADPHRASSYNEQFF
NA	TRBJ2-3	TRBV27	TGTGCCAGCAGTTTCGTGCTGACAGATACGCAGTATTTT	CASSFVLTDTQYF
NA	TRBJ2-7	TRBV18	TGTGCCAGCTCACCATCGAACGGCGCCTACGAGCAGTACTTC	CASSPSNGAYEQYF
NA	TRBJ2-7	TRBV18	TGTGCCAGCTCACTTGGGGGGATCACCTACGAGCAGTACTTC	CASSLGGITYEQYF
NA	TRBJ1-2	TRBV18	TGTGCCAGCTCCGAATCAGGGGTCTATGGCTACACCTTC	CASSESGVYGYTF
NA	TRBJ2-2	TRBV7-9	TGTGCCAGCAGCTTTATAATGGCCGGGGAGCTGTTTTTT	CASSFIMAGELFF